The 13 T cell receptor beta chains below were found in one sample sequenced in a study of blood T cell repertoires in COVID-19. TCRdb keeps only in-frame clones here, not all; method: immunoSEQ multiplex PCR. Counted here are just under 95,000 clones, roughly 75% occurring once; the ten biggest clones make up approximately 9%. Material: peripheral blood. These receptors were collected from a man aged 50-59 years who had recovered from COVID-19.

This chain uses TRBV28 with TRBJ2-5; 9 positions match TRBD1. Germline lookup yields CDR1 MDHEN and CDR2 SYDVKM. Losses at the gene ends were 5 bases for V and 5 bases for J; bases not matched to a gene: 12. This CDR3 contains 16 residues. The CDR3 here is CASSLNDRGAGETQYF. In nucleotides, the CDR3 is TGTGCCAGCAGTCTGAATGACAGGGGGGCTGGGGAGACCCAGTACTTC.

Here the CDR3 reads CASSPGVVFVQGRGVGEAFF. The CDR3 coding sequence is TGTGCCAGCAGCCCGGGGGTAGTATTCGTACAGGGGCGAGGAGTGGGTGAAGCTTTCTTT. The chain has TRBV11-3 and TRBJ1-1; TRBD1 matches at 7 bases. The trim removed 5 bases at V and 7 bases at J, leaving 28 bases unmatched. CDR1 is SGHNT and CDR2 is YENEEA in the germline V gene. The CDR3 totals 20 residues.

This clone was counted between two and nine times. This CDR3 is CASSLGGLGEKLFF. DNA for the CDR3: TGTGCCAGCAGCTTGGGCGGGCTCGGGGAAAAACTGTTTTTT. The gene calls are TRBV5-5 and TRBJ1-4; D gene unclear. Germline CDR1 reads SGHKS; CDR2 reads YYEKEE (reference sequence). Deletions cut 0 bases from V and 8 bases from J, with 11 bases between. The CDR3 has 14 residues.

The chain combines TRBV19 with TRBJ2-1; TRBD2 matches at 7 bases. V was clipped by 6 bases and J by 9 bases; unmatched bases: 8. CDR3 length: 13 amino acids. CDR1 and CDR2 (germline): LNHDA, SQIVND (reference sequence). This chain's CDR3 is CASSGTTVGEQFF. CDR3 DNA: TGTGCCAGTAGCGGGACTACAGTGGGTGAGCAGTTCTTC.

The chain combines TRBV7-9 with TRBJ2-7, with 13 bases that match TRBD2. In germline, CDR1 is SEHNR, CDR2 FQNEAQ (reference sequence). The CDR3 spans 17 residues. Losses at the gene ends were 5 bases for V and 7 bases for J; bases not matched to a gene: 14. The CDR3 region has the DNA TGTGCCAGCAGCCCACCCCCGGGACTAGCGGGGAGTTGGGAGCAGTACTTC. Translation: CASSPPPGLAGSWEQYF.

V usage is TRBV6-2 or TRBV6-3 and J usage is TRBJ2-4; a weak D match, TRBD1 (6 bases). CDR1 is MNHEY, CDR2 SVGEGT, per germline. V was clipped by 2 bases and J by 0 bases, with 11 bases between them. This CDR3 spans 16 amino acids. The DNA of the CDR3 is TGTGCCAGCAGTTACGTACAGGGTCTAGCCAAAAACATTCAGTACTTC. Protein sequence: CASSYVQGLAKNIQYF.

The CDR3 protein is CASTNEGGLGNTEAFF. The CDR3 nucleotides are TGCGCCAGCACCAATGAAGGGGGATTGGGAAACACTGAAGCTTTCTTT. The chain combines TRBV5-1 with TRBJ1-1, with D perhaps TRBD1 (6 bases). This CDR3 has 16 residues. V was pared by 6 bases and J by 2 bases, with 20 bases between. The germline V gene encodes CDR1 SGHRS and CDR2 YFSETQ.

CDR3 bases: TGTGCCAGCAGCTTCCTTCAGGTCGGGACAGGTTACGAGCAGTACTTC. This translates into CASSFLQVGTGYEQYF. The chain combines TRBV5-6 with TRBJ2-7, with 8 bases aligning to TRBD1. The CDR3 loop spans 16 amino acids. Germline CDR1 reads SGHDT; CDR2 reads YYEEEE. The junction had 11 bases not matched to a gene; V was cut back by 2 bases and J by 4 bases.

This chain links TRBV27 with TRBJ1-5; weak D call: TRBD1 (6 bases). The CDR3 runs to 18 residues. Germline V CDR1 and CDR2: MNHEY, SMNVEV (reference sequence). The V end lost 4 bases, the J end lost 0 bases, and 19 bases lay between the germline ends. The CDR3 reads CASSSRVRGGFSNQPQHF. The CDR3 nucleotides are TGTGCCAGCAGTTCCAGGGTCCGAGGGGGATTTAGCAATCAGCCCCAGCATTTT.

CDR3 coding DNA: TGTGCCTGGAGTGTACAGGACTCCTACGAGCAGTACTTC. The encoded protein is CAWSVQDSYEQYF. This chain joins TRBV30 and TRBJ2-7; D might be TRBD1 (5 bases). CDR1 is GTSNPN and CDR2 is SVGIG in the germline V gene (reference sequence). V dropped 0 bases and J dropped 0 bases, with 6 bases sitting between them. This CDR3 is 13 amino acids long.

V usage is TRBV11-3 and J usage is TRBJ2-3, with TRBD2 matching over 16 bases. Trimming cost V 5 bases and J 4 bases; bases outside gene matches: 3. The CDR3 has 16 residues. CDR1 is SGHNT, CDR2 YENEEA, per germline. The CDR3 loop is CASSPGLAGGADTQYF. CDR3 nucleotide sequence: TGTGCCAGCAGCCCGGGACTAGCGGGAGGGGCAGATACGCAGTATTTT.

V and J are TRBV7-8 and TRBJ2-7; TRBD1 matches 8 bases. CDR1 and CDR2 from the germline V gene are SGHVS and FQNEAQ. This CDR3 is 14 amino acids long. The J segment lost 2 bases and the V segment lost 5 bases, leaving 5 bases of the junction unmatched. Here the CDR3 reads CASSLGQGTYEQYF. CDR3 in DNA: TGTGCCAGCAGCCTCGGACAGGGAACCTACGAGCAGTACTTC. The complete variable domain, with remaining parts taken from reference TRBV7-8 and TRBJ2-7, reads GAGVSQSPRYKVAKRGQDVALRCDPISGHVSLFWYQQALGQGPEFLTYFQNEAQLDKSGLPSDRFFAERPEGSVSTLKIQRTQQEDSAVYLCASSLGQGTYEQYFGPGTRLTVT.

CDR3 nucleotide sequence: TGTGCCAGCAGCAGCCGGCGTCACAGGGATTGGAGCCAGCCCCAGCATTTT. It is translated as CASSSRRHRDWSQPQHF. V is TRBV21-1 and J is TRBJ1-5; TRBD1 is the table's D call and was not checked against the DNA. TRBV21-1 has pseudogene status. The CDR3 is made up of 17 amino acids.